The 16 T cell receptor beta chains below come from one sample, sequenced in a study of blood T cell repertoires in COVID-19. Libraries were prepared by immunoSEQ multiplex PCR; TCRdb keeps only in-frame clonotypes and omits some of them. The sample lists fewer than 500,000 clones, 85% to 90% occurring once. Source material: peripheral blood. Receptors were obtained from a young woman with acute or convalescent COVID-19.

V gene TRBV2 combines with J gene TRBJ1-4; D unresolved. Germline V lookup: CDR1 SNHLY, CDR2 FYNNEI. V dropped 9 bases and J dropped 7 bases, with 15 bases sitting between them. CDR3 size: 13 residues. CDR3 in DNA: TGTGCCAGTCAGGTCTCTGGTTTTGAAAAACTGTTTTTT. It encodes CASQVSGFEKLFF.

The chain recombines TRBV5-6 with TRBJ2-2; no definite D call. V gave up 4 bases and J gave up 1 base, with 8 bases separating them. Germline V gene lookup returns CDR1 SGHDT and CDR2 YYEEEE. This CDR3 has 14 amino acids. The CDR3 sequence: CASSPGLNTGELFF. In nucleotides, the CDR3 is TGTGCCAGCAGCCCGGGTCTGAACACCGGGGAGCTGTTTTTT. Complete variable domain (other parts from reference TRBV5-6 and TRBJ2-2): DAGVTQSPTHLIKTRGQQVTLRCSPKSGHDTVSWYQQALGQGPQFIFQYYEEEERQRGNFPDRFSGHQFPNYSSELNVNALLLGDSALYLCASSPGLNTGELFFGEGSRLTVL.

V and J are TRBV5-1 and TRBJ2-1; 8 nucleotides match TRBD2. CDR3 length: 15 amino acids. Germline lookup yields CDR1 SGHRS and CDR2 YFSETQ. V shed 6 bases and J 7 bases; nucleotides not matched to a gene: 12. The CDR3 spells CASTGGPTGGNEQFF. CDR3 bases: TGCGCCAGCACGGGGGGGCCCACCGGGGGGAATGAGCAGTTCTTC.

This clone was detected a few times. This rearrangement joins TRBV2 to TRBJ2-7; D is possibly TRBD1 (6 bases). V lost 4 bases and J 7 bases, leaving 14 bases between the germline ends. CDR3 length: 13 amino acids. Per germline, CDR1 SNHLY and CDR2 FYNNEI. The CDR3 nucleotides read TGTGCCAGCAGTGGTTCCAGGGGCTGGGAGCAGTACTTC. It yields the protein CASSGSRGWEQYF.

The V gene is TRBV28, the J gene TRBJ1-3, with D possibly being TRBD1 (5 bases). Trimming took 7 bases from V and 0 from J, leaving 10 bases between them. The germline V gene has CDR1 MDHEN and CDR2 SYDVKM. The CDR3 is 14 residues long. CDR3 residues: CASIKGASGNTIYF. The CDR3, as DNA: TGTGCCAGCATCAAAGGGGCCTCTGGAAACACCATATATTTT.

The V and J genes are TRBV19 and TRBJ1-6; unclear D gene. The germline gives CDR1 LNHDA, CDR2 SQIVND (reference sequence). The CDR3 has 17 amino acids. V lost 5 bases to trimming and J lost 0 bases, with 14 bases between them. The CDR3 DNA is TGTGCCAGTAGTCCTGGCGCGGAGAGCTCCTATAATTCACCCCTCCACTTT. Its translation is CASSPGAESSYNSPLHF.

The CDR3 sequence: CASSLTGTVTDTQYF. CDR3 sequence (DNA): TGTGCCAGCAGCCTCACCGGGACAGTCACAGATACGCAGTATTTT. The genes are TRBV7-6 and TRBJ2-3; TRBD1 matches at 7 bases. This CDR3 contains 15 residues. J gave up 2 bases and V 5 bases, and 7 bases lay outside the gene matches. The germline CDR1 and CDR2 sequences are SGHVS and FNYEAQ.

V gene TRBV7-9 combines with J gene TRBJ1-1; 7 bases are shared with TRBD1. V shed 5 bases and J 6 bases; nucleotides not matched to a gene: 3. CDR1 is SEHNR and CDR2 is FQNEAQ in the germline V gene (reference sequence). The CDR3 is 12 residues long. The CDR3 DNA follows: TGTGCCAGCAGCGCAACAGGGGCTGAAGCTTTCTTT. It yields the protein CASSATGAEAFF.

The gene calls are TRBV9 and TRBJ2-1; 7 positions agree with TRBD1. The V gene's germline CDR1 is SGDLS and CDR2 YYNGEE. J lost 4 bases, V lost 0 bases, and 4 bases had no gene match. The CDR3 sequence is 15 residues long. In nucleotides, the CDR3 is TGTGCCAGCAGCGTAGAGGGACAGCAATACAATGAGCAGTTCTTC. It yields the protein CASSVEGQQYNEQFF.

The chain is built from TRBV5-8 and TRBJ1-1; D remains unclear. The CDR3 runs 14 residues. Deletions cut 9 bases from V and 11 bases from J, with 26 bases between. CDR1 SGHTS and CDR2 YDEGEE come from the germline V gene. The CDR3 reads CATPRRPSTLKAFF. In DNA, the CDR3 is TGTGCCACCCCCCGGCGGCCATCTACACTGAAGGCTTTCTTT.

V is TRBV10-3 and J is TRBJ1-6; 7 bases are a match to TRBD1. Germline trimming cut 8 bases from V and 5 bases from J; bases unmatched to any gene: 15. Looked up from germline, CDR1 is ENHRY and CDR2 is SYGVKD. The CDR3 is made up of 17 amino acids. DNA of the CDR3: TGTGCCATCTCCGACCCTCGACAGGGTTGGGATAATTCACCCCTCCACTTT. Translating gives CAISDPRQGWDNSPLHF.

The chain is built from TRBV5-5 and TRBJ2-1, with 9 bases lining up with TRBD2. Germline V lookup: CDR1 SGHKS, CDR2 YYEKEE (reference sequence). V dropped 2 bases and J dropped 3; count of bases not matched to a gene: 6. The CDR3 is 16 residues long. The DNA for the CDR3 is TGTGCCAGCAGCTTCGGGGGACTAGCTTACTACAATGAGCAGTTCTTC. This encodes CASSFGGLAYYNEQFF.

The chain employs TRBV28 and TRBJ2-7; possible D gene TRBD1, 5 bases. V shed 3 bases and J shed 2 bases, with 11 bases lying between them. CDR1 and CDR2 (germline): MDHEN, SYDVKM. The CDR3 consists of 14 residues. The DNA of the CDR3 is TGTGCCAGCAGTTTCCATGGGGCCACCTACGAGCAGTACTTC. It translates to CASSFHGATYEQYF.

This clone was detected only once. This chain joins TRBV5-1 and TRBJ2-2, with D perhaps TRBD1 (5 bases). CDR3 length: 17 residues. V gave up 4 bases and J gave up 4 bases, with 20 bases separating them. CDR1 SGHRS and CDR2 YFSETQ come from the germline V gene. CDR3 nucleotide sequence: TGCGCCAGCAGCGAACACCAACAGGATTATCTCACCGGGGAGCTGTTTTTT. Amino acids: CASSEHQQDYLTGELFF.

CDR3: CASSPEDTLAHDTQYF. The DNA for the CDR3 is TGTGCCAGCAGCCCAGAGGACACATTAGCACATGATACGCAGTATTTT. The rearrangement uses TRBV7-6 and TRBJ2-3, with D perhaps TRBD1 (5 bases). The CDR3 sequence is 16 residues long. Germline CDR1 SGHVS, CDR2 FNYEAQ. V lost 5 bases and J lost 6, with 21 bases in between.

The count of this clone is one. This rearrangement joins TRBV27 to TRBJ2-1; the match to TRBD2 covers 7 bases. Germline CDR1 reads MNHEY; CDR2 reads SMNVEV (reference sequence). This CDR3 comprises 14 residues. J gave up 5 bases and V 2 bases, and 3 bases lay outside the gene matches. The CDR3 region has the DNA TGTGCCAGCAGTTTAAGGGACTATAACAATGAGCAGTTCTTC. Amino acids: CASSLRDYNNEQFF.